This TCR beta chain was profiled in a study of post-analysis software for immune sequencing data. As for the study in general: The study covered relapsing-remitting, secondary progressive and progressive-relapsing courses of multiple sclerosis. Study results and caveats: Five or six TRBV segments appeared more often in patients than in controls, and TRBV5-6, TRBV5-1 and TRBV20-1 were among these. Strong co-clustering by F measure was evident for samples that had been prepared in the same batch. Normalized Chao1 diversity was significantly lower in multiple sclerosis patients than in controls.

In the case of this clonotype: Its specificity is unknown.

Germline-derived CDR1 and CDR2 are SEHNR and FQNEAQ (reference sequence). The CDR3 totals 14 residues. V was cut by 4 bases and J by 4 bases, with 13 bases left in between. Included in the TCR beta cDNA libraries were unique molecular identifiers. T cells, about 0.9 to 10 million of them, yielded roughly 550,000 cDNA molecules. MiXCR, run by TCRdb on the PCR reads, gives a single entry per CDR3 protein. Found here are about 400,000 distinct CDR3 sequences, about a third of them singletons; the top ten hold roughly 13%. This rearrangement joins TRBV7-9 to TRBJ2-5; either TRBD1 or TRBD2 may supply D (5 bases each). The origin of this receptor is a girl under 18 with multiple sclerosis. Material for sequencing was blood. The CDR3 here is CASSSSGGGETQYF. The CDR3 nucleotides read TGTGCCAGCAGCTCAAGTGGTGGGGGAGAGACCCAGTACTTC.